Listed below are T cell receptor beta chains from one sample, sequenced in a study of vaccination and CD4 T cells after COVID-19. Their antigens remain unidentified. MiXCR, applied by TCRdb to the PCR reads, yields one record per CDR3 protein. This table holds more than 7,000 distinct CDR3 sequences, more than 35% found once. The material sequenced was CD4+ T cells from blood, cultured in vitro. The source of these receptors is a human donor in good health. The CDR3 runs from the conserved cysteine through the conserved F or W. D genes are given only for firm matches. Clone size appears in some rows only: once, few, many, or a class for an expanded clone.

j_call: TRBJ1-3
v_call: TRBV10-1
clone_size: -
d_call: TRBD1
cdr3_length: 14
cdr3_aa: CASRGDRVGNTIYF
cdr3_nt: TGCGCCAGCAGGGGAGACAGGGTGGGAAACACCATATATTTT

j_call: TRBJ1-2
v_call: TRBV6-2/TRBV6-3
clone_size: -
d_call: -
cdr3_length: 14
cdr3_aa: CASGWTPGKYGYTF
cdr3_nt: TGTGCCAGCGGCTGGACACCCGGGAAATATGGCTACACCTTC

j_call: TRBJ2-2
v_call: TRBV6-1
clone_size: -
d_call: -
cdr3_length: 16
cdr3_aa: CASRPPGTRNTGELFF
cdr3_nt: TGTGCCAGCAGACCCCCCGGGACCCGGAACACCGGGGAGCTGTTTTTT

j_call: TRBJ1-5
v_call: TRBV7-9
clone_size: medium-sized
d_call: -
cdr3_length: 13
cdr3_aa: CASSLRGNQPQHF
cdr3_nt: TGTGCCAGCAGCTTAAGGGGAAATCAGCCCCAGCATTTT

j_call: TRBJ2-7
v_call: TRBV2
clone_size: -
d_call: TRBD1
cdr3_length: 14
cdr3_aa: CASTDRLSSYEQYF
cdr3_nt: TGTGCCAGCACGGACAGGCTAAGCTCCTACGAGCAGTACTTC

j_call: TRBJ2-3
v_call: TRBV28
clone_size: few
d_call: TRBD2
cdr3_length: 15
cdr3_aa: CASSMIGTSGSTQYF
cdr3_nt: TGTGCCAGCAGTATGATAGGGACTAGCGGTTCTACGCAGTATTTT

j_call: TRBJ2-7
v_call: TRBV5-1
clone_size: few
d_call: -
cdr3_length: 15
cdr3_aa: CASSSRITVEGEQYF
cdr3_nt: TGCGCCAGCAGCTCCCGAATTACGGTGGAGGGAGAGCAGTACTTC

j_call: TRBJ1-6
v_call: TRBV20-1
clone_size: few
d_call: -
cdr3_length: 10
cdr3_aa: CSATYSPLHF
cdr3_nt: TGCAGTGCTACTTATTCACCCCTCCACTTT

j_call: TRBJ2-5
v_call: TRBV7-2
clone_size: few
d_call: TRBD2
cdr3_length: 17
cdr3_aa: CASSLTMGRTSAETQYF
cdr3_nt: TGTGCCAGCAGCTTAACCATGGGACGGACTAGTGCAGAGACCCAGTACTTC

j_call: TRBJ2-7
v_call: TRBV20-1
clone_size: -
d_call: TRBD2
cdr3_length: 16
cdr3_aa: CSARPLLAGGHYEQYF
cdr3_nt: TGCAGTGCTAGGCCTTTACTAGCGGGAGGGCACTACGAGCAGTACTTC

j_call: TRBJ2-2
v_call: TRBV20-1
clone_size: -
d_call: TRBD2
cdr3_length: 15
cdr3_aa: CSAFGQLALTGELFF
cdr3_nt: TGCAGTGCTTTCGGCCAACTAGCGCTCACCGGGGAGCTGTTTTTT

j_call: TRBJ2-7
v_call: TRBV7-2
clone_size: -
d_call: TRBD2
cdr3_length: 14
cdr3_aa: CASSFSGGPYEQYF
cdr3_nt: TGTGCCAGCAGCTTTAGCGGGGGGCCCTACGAGCAGTACTTC

j_call: TRBJ2-2
v_call: TRBV6-1
clone_size: -
d_call: TRBD2
cdr3_length: 15
cdr3_aa: CASSQRGGNTGELFF
cdr3_nt: TGTGCCAGCAGCCAGCGGGGCGGGAACACCGGGGAGCTGTTTTTT

j_call: TRBJ1-1
v_call: TRBV5-4
clone_size: -
d_call: -
cdr3_length: 13
cdr3_aa: CASSLRGYVEAFF
cdr3_nt: TGTGCCAGCAGCTTGAGGGGGTATGTCGAAGCTTTCTTT

j_call: TRBJ2-1
v_call: TRBV7-9
clone_size: few
d_call: -
cdr3_length: 16
cdr3_aa: CASSQWTVSSYNEQFF
cdr3_nt: TGTGCCAGCAGCCAATGGACGGTTAGCTCCTACAATGAGCAGTTCTTC

j_call: TRBJ2-2
v_call: TRBV11-3
clone_size: few
d_call: -
cdr3_length: 15
cdr3_aa: CASSFGRGNTGELFF
cdr3_nt: TGTGCCAGCAGCTTTGGGCGGGGTAACACCGGGGAGCTGTTTTTT

j_call: TRBJ2-5
v_call: TRBV4-3
clone_size: -
d_call: TRBD2
cdr3_length: 15
cdr3_aa: CASSQGGRGRETQYF
cdr3_nt: TGCGCCAGCAGCCAAGGCGGGAGGGGGCGGGAGACCCAGTACTTC

j_call: TRBJ2-1
v_call: TRBV15
clone_size: -
d_call: TRBD1
cdr3_length: 15
cdr3_aa: CATSRDTQGDNEQFF
cdr3_nt: TGTGCCACCAGCAGAGATACACAGGGGGACAATGAGCAGTTCTTC

j_call: TRBJ2-3
v_call: TRBV20-1
clone_size: few
d_call: -
cdr3_length: 15
cdr3_aa: CSAISLRESTDTQYF
cdr3_nt: TGCAGTGCAATCAGCCTTCGGGAAAGCACAGATACGCAGTATTTT

j_call: TRBJ1-5
v_call: TRBV24-1
clone_size: -
d_call: -
cdr3_length: 17
cdr3_aa: CATSDLLGDRFVQPQHF
cdr3_nt: TGTGCCACCAGTGATTTGTTGGGGGACCGGTTCGTTCAGCCCCAGCATTTT

j_call: TRBJ2-7
v_call: TRBV20-1
clone_size: few
d_call: -
cdr3_length: 11
cdr3_aa: CSAGSLGGQYF
cdr3_nt: TGCAGTGCTGGGAGTTTGGGCGGGCAGTACTTC

j_call: TRBJ1-1
v_call: TRBV2
clone_size: -
d_call: -
cdr3_length: 16
cdr3_aa: CASAPWQGEMNTEAFF
cdr3_nt: TGTGCCAGCGCCCCCTGGCAGGGCGAAATGAACACTGAAGCTTTCTTT

j_call: TRBJ2-7
v_call: TRBV10-3
clone_size: -
d_call: -
cdr3_length: 11
cdr3_aa: CAISDADEQYF
cdr3_nt: TGTGCCATCAGTGACGCCGACGAGCAGTACTTC

j_call: TRBJ1-2
v_call: TRBV20-1
clone_size: few
d_call: -
cdr3_length: 13
cdr3_aa: CSARRDTDYGYTF
cdr3_nt: TGCAGTGCTAGAAGGGACACCGACTATGGCTACACCTTC

j_call: TRBJ2-3
v_call: TRBV11-3
clone_size: -
d_call: -
cdr3_length: 15
cdr3_aa: CASSSSPSSTDTQYF
cdr3_nt: TGTGCCAGCAGCTCTAGCCCCTCTTCCACAGATACGCAGTATTTT

j_call: TRBJ2-1
v_call: TRBV4-3
clone_size: -
d_call: TRBD1
cdr3_length: 14
cdr3_aa: CASSPGQGADEQFF
cdr3_nt: TGCGCCAGCAGCCCAGGACAGGGGGCCGATGAGCAGTTCTTC

j_call: TRBJ2-2
v_call: TRBV28
clone_size: -
d_call: TRBD2
cdr3_length: 14
cdr3_aa: CASTLAGDTGELFF
cdr3_nt: TGTGCCAGCACCCTAGCGGGAGACACCGGGGAGCTGTTTTTT

j_call: TRBJ2-1
v_call: TRBV6-2/TRBV6-3
clone_size: -
d_call: TRBD2
cdr3_length: 21
cdr3_aa: CASSYSNPSGRAMGSYNEQFF
cdr3_nt: TGTGCCAGCAGTTACTCGAACCCTAGCGGGAGGGCGATGGGGTCCTACAATGAGCAGTTCTTC

j_call: TRBJ2-1
v_call: TRBV27
clone_size: -
d_call: -
cdr3_length: 15
cdr3_aa: CASSLTAEAYNEQFF
cdr3_nt: TGTGCCAGCAGTTTAACGGCGGAGGCCTACAATGAGCAGTTCTTC

j_call: TRBJ1-1
v_call: TRBV6-1
clone_size: few
d_call: TRBD1
cdr3_length: 14
cdr3_aa: CASNPTGFRTEAFF
cdr3_nt: TGTGCCAGCAACCCGACAGGGTTTCGGACTGAAGCTTTCTTT

j_call: TRBJ2-7
v_call: TRBV27
clone_size: few
d_call: TRBD1
cdr3_length: 16
cdr3_aa: CASSLWVGQGAGEQYF
cdr3_nt: TGTGCCAGCAGTTTATGGGTGGGACAGGGGGCTGGCGAGCAGTACTTC

j_call: TRBJ2-5
v_call: TRBV4-2
clone_size: -
d_call: TRBD2
cdr3_length: 17
cdr3_aa: CASSKEGTRGVLWAQYF
cdr3_nt: TGTGCCAGCAGCAAAGAAGGGACTAGGGGAGTTTTATGGGCCCAGTACTTC

j_call: TRBJ1-2
v_call: TRBV20-1
clone_size: -
d_call: TRBD1
cdr3_length: 13
cdr3_aa: CSATGGAVYGYTF
cdr3_nt: TGCAGTGCTACAGGGGGCGCCGTCTATGGCTACACCTTC

j_call: TRBJ1-5
v_call: TRBV28
clone_size: few
d_call: -
cdr3_length: 13
cdr3_aa: CASREGTHQPQHF
cdr3_nt: TGTGCCAGCCGAGAGGGGACTCATCAGCCCCAGCATTTT

j_call: TRBJ1-2
v_call: TRBV7-2
clone_size: -
d_call: TRBD1
cdr3_length: 11
cdr3_aa: CANRQGHGYTF
cdr3_nt: TGTGCCAACCGACAGGGCCATGGCTACACCTTC

j_call: TRBJ2-1
v_call: TRBV20-1
clone_size: few
d_call: TRBD2
cdr3_length: 18
cdr3_aa: CSAAPGTSAKQLYNEQFF
cdr3_nt: TGCAGTGCAGCACCCGGGACTAGCGCCAAACAGCTTTACAATGAGCAGTTCTTC

j_call: TRBJ2-5
v_call: TRBV20-1
clone_size: -
d_call: -
cdr3_length: 12
cdr3_aa: CSARGSGETQYF
cdr3_nt: TGCAGTGCTAGAGGTAGCGGAGAGACCCAGTACTTC

j_call: TRBJ2-7
v_call: TRBV2
clone_size: few
d_call: -
cdr3_length: 14
cdr3_aa: CASRGTVLAYEQYF
cdr3_nt: TGTGCCAGCAGAGGTACGGTGCTAGCCTACGAGCAGTACTTC

j_call: TRBJ1-2
v_call: TRBV4-2
clone_size: -
d_call: -
cdr3_length: 15
cdr3_aa: CASSQERGADYGYTF
cdr3_nt: TGTGCCAGCAGCCAAGAAAGGGGGGCCGACTATGGCTACACCTTC